This T cell receptor beta chain was recorded in a study of patients and donors after allogeneic stem cell transplantation. This CDR3 comprises 16 residues. Germline-derived CDR1 and CDR2 are LGHNA and YSLEER. V gave up 1 base and J gave up 4 bases, with 17 bases separating them. TCRdb ran MiXCR on the RT-PCR reads and lists one entry per CDR3 protein. The table includes roughly 940,000 distinct CDR3 sequences, roughly 18% detected once. At least ten counts were recorded for this clonotype. The TCR sequence derives from a human donor who was either an allogeneic HSCT recipient or a stem cell or donor lymphocyte infusion donor (not recorded which). It is not recorded whose cells these are; they may come from a transplant donor. The sample was blood, either unsorted or a sorted T cell fraction (not recorded which). The chain has TRBV4-3 and TRBJ2-7; tentatively, D is TRBD1 (6 bases). CDR3 sequence: CASSQVGQDSSYEQYF. For the CDR3, the DNA is TGCGCCAGCAGCCAAGTAGGTCAGGACAGCTCATACGAGCAGTACTTC.